One and the same sample provided the 14 T cell receptor beta chains below, sequenced in a study of CD8 T cells in Susac syndrome. Random hexamers were used to reverse transcribe an amount of roughly 0.45 to 1 ug RNA. TCRdb used MiXCR to reprocess the immunoSEQ multiplex PCR reads, holding one entry per CDR3 protein. The sample includes approximately 280,000 distinct CDR3 sequences, about 85% of them seen just once. The sequenced sample consisted of CD8+ T cells from PBMCs. The receptors originated from a human donor with multiple sclerosis.

This sequence joins TRBV7-3 and TRBJ2-3; D perhaps matches TRBD2 (5 bases). The length of the CDR3 is 14 residues. V was cut by 3 bases and J by 2 bases, with 9 bases left in between. Looked up from germline, CDR1 is SGHTA and CDR2 is FQGTGA. CDR3 in DNA: TGTGCCAGCAGCTTTGAGGGCGCCACAGATACGCAGTATTTT. Amino acids: CASSFEGATDTQYF.

The chain recombines TRBV7-9 with TRBJ2-3; D is unclear. The V end was cut by 2 bases, the J end by 6 bases, with 3 bases between. The CDR3 contains 11 residues. Germline lookup yields CDR1 SEHNR and CDR2 FQNEAQ (reference sequence). DNA of the CDR3: TGTGCCAGCAGCTTAATGGATACGCAGTATTTT. Translating it yields CASSLMDTQYF.

This chain links TRBV7-2 with TRBJ2-7; TRBD1 or TRBD2 may be the D gene (5 bases each). Trimming took 6 bases from V and 4 from J, leaving 19 bases between them. CDR3 size: 15 residues. Per the germline V gene, CDR1 is SGHTA and CDR2 is FQGNSA. The CDR3 region is CASSFRDGRLYEQYF. The CDR3 nucleotides read TGTGCCAGCAGTTTTCGGGACGGCCGGCTATACGAGCAGTACTTC.

This chain links TRBV7-6 with TRBJ2-1; TRBD2 matches 12 bases. Germline CDR1 and CDR2: SGHVS and FNYEAQ. The CDR3 loop spans 15 amino acids. The ends lost 3 bases at V and 5 bases at J; junction bases unmatched: 2. CDR3: CASSFGTSGHNEQFF. The CDR3 nucleotides read TGTGCCAGCAGCTTTGGGACTAGCGGGCACAATGAGCAGTTCTTC. Full variable domain (remainder filled in from reference TRBV7-6 and TRBJ2-1): GAGVSQSPRYKVTKRGQDVALRCDPISGHVSLYWYRQALGQGPEFLTYFNYEAQQDKSGLPNDRFSAERPEGSISTLTIQRTEQRDSAMYRCASSFGTSGHNEQFFGPGTRLTVL.

V gene TRBV3-1 combines with J gene TRBJ2-1; 8 positions match TRBD2. Looked up from germline, CDR1 is LGHDT and CDR2 is YNNKEL (reference sequence). With V trimmed by 10 bases and J by 4 bases, 9 bases remained unmatched. This CDR3 spans 14 amino acids. The CDR3 DNA is TGTGCCATCGGTTTAGCGGGAAGTTACAATGAGCAGTTCTTC. Translating gives CAIGLAGSYNEQFF.

This clonotype was counted only a few times. The chain has TRBV6-5 and TRBJ1-1; TRBD1 matches 8 bases. The CDR3 spans 15 residues. With V trimmed by 3 bases and J by 5 bases, 8 bases remained unmatched. The germline V gene encodes CDR1 MNHEY and CDR2 SVGAGI. The CDR3, as DNA: TGTGCCAGCAGTTATGAGACAGGGGCGGTAACTGAAGCTTTCTTT. It translates to CASSYETGAVTEAFF.

The CDR3: CASSLLAHSSYNEQFF. Written as DNA, the CDR3 is TGTGCCAGCAGCTTACTCGCCCATAGCTCCTACAATGAGCAGTTCTTC. The chain carries TRBV11-3 and TRBJ2-1; D gene unclear. The CDR3 loop spans 16 amino acids. CDR1 SGHNT and CDR2 YENEEA come from the germline V gene. Between the trimmed V and J ends, which lost 2 bases and 0 bases, there was a span of 11 bases.

This chain connects TRBV13 to TRBJ2-1; 13 positions match TRBD2. This CDR3 region has 16 residues. Looked up from germline, CDR1 is PRHDT and CDR2 is FYEKMQ (reference sequence). Trimming removed 3 bases from V and 9 bases from J; junction bases left unmatched: 8. This CDR3 is CASSFQAGLAGVEQFF. CDR3 bases: TGTGCCAGCAGCTTCCAGGCAGGACTAGCGGGAGTTGAGCAGTTCTTC. Full variable domain (rest looked up from reference TRBV13 and TRBJ2-1): AAGVIQSPRHLIKEKRETATLKCYPIPRHDTVYWYQQGPGQDPQFLISFYEKMQSDKGSIPDRFSAQQFSDYHSELNMSSLELGDSALYFCASSFQAGLAGVEQFFGPGTRLTVL.

Here the CDR3 reads CASSHLSSGANVLTF. The CDR3 nucleotides are TGTGCCAGCAGTCATTTAAGCTCTGGGGCCAACGTCCTGACTTTC. The chain couples TRBV27 to TRBJ2-6; no reliable D call. CDR1 and CDR2 (germline): MNHEY, SMNVEV (reference sequence). Trimming took 5 bases from V and 0 from J, leaving 8 bases between them. This CDR3 spans 15 amino acids.

The chain is built from TRBV7-9 and TRBJ2-4; D gene uncertain. The CDR3 has 12 residues. Germline V CDR1 and CDR2: SEHNR, FQNEAQ (reference sequence). V lost 5 bases to trimming and J lost 7 bases, with 9 bases between them. As DNA, the CDR3 is TGTGCCAGCAGCGACAACTTTAACATTCAGTACTTC. Protein sequence: CASSDNFNIQYF.

V is TRBV7-4 and J is TRBJ1-4; D uncertain. The V and J ends lost 4 bases and 8 bases respectively, with 8 bases between them. The CDR3 covers 12 residues. Looked up from germline, CDR1 is SGHVT and CDR2 is SQSDAQ. The CDR3 here is CASSWVNEKLFF. CDR3 bases: TGTGCCAGCAGCTGGGTGAACGAAAAACTGTTTTTT.

Here the CDR3 reads CASSLRGQLSSYEQYF. In nucleotides, the CDR3 is TGTGCCAGCAGTTTGCGAGGACAGTTAAGCTCCTACGAGCAGTACTTC. The chain carries TRBV27 and TRBJ2-7, with D possibly TRBD1 on 6 matching bases. Germline loops: CDR1 MNHEY, CDR2 SMNVEV (reference sequence). V was pared by 3 bases and J by 0 bases, with 15 bases between. This CDR3 has 16 amino acids.

V usage is TRBV12-3 or TRBV12-4 and J usage is TRBJ2-2; possible D gene TRBD1, 5 bases. This CDR3 has 14 amino acids. Trimming left V 6 bases short and J 2 bases short, with 10 bases between. This CDR3 is CASSPQGNTGELFF. The CDR3 nucleotides read TGTGCCAGCAGCCCCCAGGGAAACACCGGGGAGCTGTTTTTT.

The chain uses TRBV19 and TRBJ2-1; maybe TRBD1 (6 bases). Between the trimmed V and J ends, which lost 2 bases and 4 bases, there was a span of 15 bases. Per the germline V gene, CDR1 is LNHDA and CDR2 is SQIVND (reference sequence). This CDR3 has 16 amino acids. The CDR3 DNA follows: TGTGCCAGTAGTATATACGGCAGGGGATCTTACAATGAGCAGTTCTTC. It translates to CASSIYGRGSYNEQFF.